The clone carrying this TCR beta chain was recorded at least ten times. Its antigen is currently unknown. CDR1 SGHTA and CDR2 FQGTGA come from the germline V gene. Deletions cut 2 bases from V and 4 bases from J, with 12 bases between. The CDR3 runs to 15 residues. The entry originates in a study of T cell repertoires in cytomegalovirus infection. The wider study: Both a matching HLA type and CMV infection were indicated by public TCR beta signatures. Study conclusions and caveats: CMV-specific TCR beta clonotypes restricted by HLA-C dominated the ex vivo response.

TCRdb analysed the reads with MiXCR anew, one entry per CDR3 protein. The sample has 200,000 to 300,000 distinct CDR3 sequences, around 12% seen once. The chain links TRBV7-3 to TRBJ2-1; D could derive from TRBD1 or TRBD2 (5 bases each). The origin of this receptor is a human donor in good health (CMV status not recorded). Some clones in this sample may be carry-over from other donors' samples. Input material: PBMCs. CDR3 sequence: CASSLGTTHYNEQFF. In DNA form, the CDR3 reads TGTGCCAGCAGCTTAGGGACGACACATTACAATGAGCAGTTCTTC.